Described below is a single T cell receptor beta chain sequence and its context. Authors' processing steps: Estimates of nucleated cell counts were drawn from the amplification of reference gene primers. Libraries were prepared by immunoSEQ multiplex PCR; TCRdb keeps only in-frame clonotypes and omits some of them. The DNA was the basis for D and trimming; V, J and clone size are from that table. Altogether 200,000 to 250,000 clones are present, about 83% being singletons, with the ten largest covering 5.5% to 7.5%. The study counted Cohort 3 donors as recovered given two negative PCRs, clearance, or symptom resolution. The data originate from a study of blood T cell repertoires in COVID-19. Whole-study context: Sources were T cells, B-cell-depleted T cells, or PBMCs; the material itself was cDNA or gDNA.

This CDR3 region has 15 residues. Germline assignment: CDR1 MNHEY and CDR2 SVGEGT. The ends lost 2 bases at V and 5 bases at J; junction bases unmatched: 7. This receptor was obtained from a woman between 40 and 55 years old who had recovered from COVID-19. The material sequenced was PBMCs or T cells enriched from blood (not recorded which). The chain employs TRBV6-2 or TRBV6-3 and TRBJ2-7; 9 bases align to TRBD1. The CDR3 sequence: CASSYPGQGSNEQYV. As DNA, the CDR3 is TGTGCCAGCAGTTACCCTGGACAGGGGTCCAACGAGCAGTACGTC.